One sample yielded the 13 T cell receptor beta chains listed below, sequenced in a study of blood T cell repertoires in COVID-19. Clones were sequenced by immunoSEQ multiplex PCR, and TCRdb holds only the in-frame ones, with some missing. The data hold around 37,000 clones, with about nine tenths observed a single time. The source material was peripheral blood. The receptors shown here come from a man between 60 and 75 years old with acute or convalescent COVID-19.

The CDR3 DNA reads TGTGCCAGCAGTTTAGGGGGGGCAGACGGCTACGAGCAGTACTTC. This sequence encodes CASSLGGADGYEQYF. The chain uses TRBV28 and TRBJ2-7, with D possibly TRBD2 on 7 matching bases. The germline gives CDR1 MDHEN, CDR2 SYDVKM. Trimming took off 2 bases at V and 3 bases at J, with 14 bases between the two ends. The CDR3 loop spans 15 amino acids.

This sequence joins TRBV9 and TRBJ1-4; 7 bases map to TRBD1. The CDR3 runs to 16 residues. V lost 3 bases to trimming and J lost 7 bases; unmatched junction nucleotides: 12. CDR1 is SGDLS, CDR2 YYNGEE, per germline. CDR3 residues: CASSDGQVSRGEKLFF. The CDR3 DNA reads as TGTGCCAGCAGCGATGGACAGGTTTCCCGGGGTGAAAAACTGTTTTTT.

This chain uses TRBV6-5 with TRBJ1-1; 7 bases align to TRBD1. CDR3 length: 14 residues. Germline CDR1 is MNHEY and CDR2 is SVGAGI. V lost 6 bases to trimming and J lost 10 bases; unmatched junction nucleotides: 14. CDR3 amino acids: CASRAHRGSKAAFF. For the CDR3, the DNA is TGTGCCAGCAGAGCACACAGGGGAAGTAAGGCAGCTTTCTTT.

V and J are TRBV6-5 and TRBJ2-1, with D uncertain. The V gene lost 7 bases and the J gene lost 0 bases, with 13 bases spanning the gap. Germline loops: CDR1 MNHEY, CDR2 SVGAGI. CDR3 length: 15 amino acids. The CDR3 protein is CASTRLSTSYNEQFF. The CDR3 DNA is TGTGCCAGCACCCGACTTTCGACCTCCTACAATGAGCAGTTCTTC.

The chain employs TRBV28 and TRBJ1-1, with TRBD1 as a possible D gene (6 bases). Germline CDR1 reads MDHEN; CDR2 reads SYDVKM. This CDR3 is 14 amino acids long. V was cut by 5 bases and J by 7 bases, with 17 bases left in between. The CDR3 reads CASSRTGGQGEAFF. DNA of the CDR3: TGTGCCAGCAGTCGGACGGGGGGGCAGGGTGAAGCTTTCTTT.

V and J are TRBV10-1 and TRBJ2-4; tentatively, D is TRBD2 (5 bases). V dropped 6 bases and J dropped 3 bases, with 6 bases sitting between them. The CDR3 is made up of 12 amino acids. Germline-derived CDR1 and CDR2 are WNHNN and SYGVQD (reference sequence). DNA for the CDR3: TGCGCCAGCAGCGGAGGCAAAAACATTCAGTACTTC. Its translation: CASSGGKNIQYF.

The chain couples TRBV5-1 to TRBJ1-5; TRBD1 is a possible D gene (6 bases). With 4 bases removed from V and 7 bases from J, the gap between germline ends came to 15 bases. The CDR3 covers 14 residues. Germline V gene lookup returns CDR1 SGHRS and CDR2 YFSETQ. In nucleotides, the CDR3 is TGCGCCAGCAGCAGGGGGGGGGCAGAGCAGCCCCAGCATTTT. It yields the protein CASSRGGAEQPQHF.

This chain joins TRBV5-1 and TRBJ2-5; TRBD1 matches 7 bases. J lost 3 bases, V lost 3 bases, and 8 bases had no gene match. Germline-derived CDR1 and CDR2 are SGHRS and YFSETQ. The CDR3 totals 15 residues. The CDR3 loop reads CASSSLTGLEETQYF. CDR3 sequence (DNA): TGCGCCAGCAGCTCGCTGACAGGGCTCGAAGAGACCCAGTACTTC.

This clone was observed a handful of times. The V call is TRBV20-1, the J call TRBJ1-6; 8 nucleotides match TRBD1. The CDR3 runs to 14 residues. The J segment lost 9 bases and the V segment lost 3 bases, leaving 7 bases of the junction unmatched. Per germline, CDR1 DFQATT and CDR2 SNEGSKA (reference sequence). The CDR3 region is CSASGRGQGSPLHF. In DNA, the CDR3 is TGCAGTGCTAGTGGCAGGGGGCAAGGTTCACCCCTCCACTTT.

The V gene is TRBV27, the J gene TRBJ2-7; TRBD2 matches at 11 bases. The germline CDR1 and CDR2 sequences are MNHEY and SMNVEV (reference sequence). The CDR3 has 15 amino acids. Trimming at V came to 5 bases and at J to 6 bases, leaving 9 bases not matched to a gene. As DNA, the CDR3 is TGTGCCAGCAGTCTCCAGACTAGCGGGATGGCCGAGCAGTACTTC. Translation: CASSLQTSGMAEQYF.

The genes are TRBV2 and TRBJ1-1; 9 positions match TRBD1. Germline trimming cut 3 bases from V and 8 bases from J; bases unmatched to any gene: 7. Germline CDR1 is SNHLY and CDR2 is FYNNEI. The CDR3 covers 14 residues. The CDR3 protein is CASSEDRDRVEAFF. The DNA for the CDR3 is TGTGCCAGCAGTGAGGACCGGGACAGGGTAGAAGCTTTCTTT.

In this sample, this clone turned up a few times. The rearrangement links TRBV5-1 to TRBJ1-6, with 7 positions matching TRBD1. V shed 4 bases, J shed 7 bases, and the junction held 5 bases outside the gene matches. Germline V gives CDR1 SGHRS, CDR2 YFSETQ. CDR3 length equals 14 residues. The CDR3 here is CASSEGASNSPLHF. DNA of the CDR3: TGCGCCAGCAGCGAGGGGGCGAGCAATTCACCCCTCCACTTT.

This clone occurred once. The V and J genes are TRBV27 and TRBJ2-4; D unresolved. V was pared by 2 bases and J by 4 bases, with 15 bases between. The germline CDR1 and CDR2 sequences are MNHEY and SMNVEV (reference sequence). There are 16 residues in the CDR3. The CDR3 sequence is CASSLRPPPGKNIQYF. CDR3 sequence (DNA): TGTGCCAGCAGTTTACGGCCCCCACCAGGAAAAAACATTCAGTACTTC.